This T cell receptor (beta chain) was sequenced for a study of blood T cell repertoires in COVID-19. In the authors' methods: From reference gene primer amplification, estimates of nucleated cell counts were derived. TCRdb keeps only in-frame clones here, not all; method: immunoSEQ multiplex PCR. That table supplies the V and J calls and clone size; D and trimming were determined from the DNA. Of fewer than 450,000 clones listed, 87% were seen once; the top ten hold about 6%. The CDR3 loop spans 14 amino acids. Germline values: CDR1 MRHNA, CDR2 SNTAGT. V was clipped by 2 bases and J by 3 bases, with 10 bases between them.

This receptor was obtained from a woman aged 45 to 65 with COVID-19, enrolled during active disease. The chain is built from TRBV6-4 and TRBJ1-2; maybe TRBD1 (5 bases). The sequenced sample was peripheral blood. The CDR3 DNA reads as TGTGCCAGCAGTGACGTGGGGGGGGACTATGGCTACACCTTC. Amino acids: CASSDVGGDYGYTF.